This T cell receptor (beta chain) emerged from a study of T-cell memory formation after mild COVID-19. General observations from the study: Those CD4+ clones that contracted were mainly in CM and EM (CD8+ ones in EMRA). That cross-reactive memory joined was suggested by some responding clones appearing in pre-infection memory. A second wave expanding day 15 to 37 was CD4+-biased; contracting clones were balanced.

This clonotype was detected only a few times. Its antigen remains unidentified. Trimming stripped 2 bases from V and 0 bases from J, with 12 bases between. Germline lookup yields CDR1 SGHDT and CDR2 YYEEEE. This CDR3 contains 15 residues. Libraries for TCRalpha and TCRbeta carried sample barcodes and unique molecular identifiers via 5'RACE. TCRdb processed the 5' RACE reads anew with MiXCR; each CDR3 protein has one entry. The table shows roughly 310,000 distinct CDR3 sequences, with around 15% occurring only once. This receptor was obtained from a man younger than 35 who had mild COVID-19 (a few samples of this study predate the infection). Cell type and time point are not known. This chain connects TRBV5-6 to TRBJ2-7; TRBD2 might be the D (6 bases). Specimen: PBMCs or a T cell subset sorted from them (not recorded which). In DNA, the CDR3 is TGTGCCAGCAGCTTAGCCGGGACTGACTCCTACGAGCAGTACTTC. It yields the protein CASSLAGTDSYEQYF.